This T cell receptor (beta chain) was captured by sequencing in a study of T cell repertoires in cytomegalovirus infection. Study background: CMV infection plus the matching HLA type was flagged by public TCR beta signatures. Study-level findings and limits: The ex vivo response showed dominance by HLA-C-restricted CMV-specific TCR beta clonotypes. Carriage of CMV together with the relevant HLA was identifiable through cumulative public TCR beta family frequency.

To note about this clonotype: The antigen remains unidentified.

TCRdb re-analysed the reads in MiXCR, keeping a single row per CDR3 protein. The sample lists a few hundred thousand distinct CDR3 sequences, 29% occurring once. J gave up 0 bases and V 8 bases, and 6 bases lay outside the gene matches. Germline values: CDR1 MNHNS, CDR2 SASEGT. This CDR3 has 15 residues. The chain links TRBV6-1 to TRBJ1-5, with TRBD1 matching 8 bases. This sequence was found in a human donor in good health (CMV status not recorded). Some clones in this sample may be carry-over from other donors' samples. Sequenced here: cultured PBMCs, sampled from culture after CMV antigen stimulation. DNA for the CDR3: TGTGCCAGCGTTAGGACAGGGTCTAGCAATCAGCCCCAGCATTTT. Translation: CASVRTGSSNQPQHF.